The 25 T cell receptor beta chains given below trace back to one sample, sequenced in a study of T cell responses to AZD1222 COVID-19 vaccine. Profiling relied on immunoSEQ multiplex PCR, and the TCRdb table lists in-frame clones only, not all of them. Among some 130,000 clones listed, over 85% were seen once. Here the sequenced sample was peripheral blood, taken on day 0 of AZD1222 vaccination. These receptors all come from an adult in good health.

The rearrangement uses TRBV5-1 and TRBJ2-1; 7 positions match TRBD2. V shed 1 base, J shed 8 bases, and the junction held 9 bases outside the gene matches. The CDR3 totals 15 residues. Germline CDR1 is SGHRS and CDR2 is YFSETQ. The CDR3 nucleotides read TGCGCCAGCAGCTTGCCTGGCGGGAGTACAGATGAGCAGTTCTTC. Translated, it gives CASSLPGGSTDEQFF.

The V gene is TRBV12-3 or TRBV12-4, the J gene TRBJ1-1; the D is unclear. The CDR3 loop spans 13 amino acids. V dropped 1 base and J dropped 4 bases, with 7 bases sitting between them. The CDR3 loop is CASSLGRGTEAFF. As DNA, the CDR3 is TGTGCCAGCAGTTTAGGTAGAGGCACTGAAGCTTTCTTT.

The rearrangement uses TRBV3-1 (or the pseudogene TRBV3-2) and TRBJ1-2, with D possibly matching TRBD1 (6 bases). V dropped 1 base and J dropped 0 bases, with 15 bases sitting between them. This CDR3 has 17 amino acids. CDR1 is LGHDT, CDR2 YNNKEL, per germline (reference sequence). The CDR3 spells CASSQVTTGLSNYGYTF. CDR3 in DNA: TGTGCCAGCAGCCAAGTGACAACAGGGCTCTCTAACTATGGCTACACCTTC.

The CDR3 nucleotides read TGTGCCAGCAGTTACTCTACGAACACTGAAGCTTTCTTT. Its protein is CASSYSTNTEAFF. The genes are TRBV6-5 and TRBJ1-1; D is unresolved. Trimming stripped 0 bases from V and 1 base from J, with 3 bases between. Germline V gene sequence: CDR1 MNHEY, CDR2 SVGAGI. The CDR3 is 13 residues long.

The chain employs TRBV5-1 and TRBJ1-1; 8 bases line up with TRBD1. This CDR3 has 17 residues. Trimming at V came to 4 bases and at J to 1 base, leaving 12 bases not matched to a gene. The V gene's germline CDR1 is SGHRS and CDR2 YFSETQ. The CDR3 loop is CASSPGQGWGRNTEAFF. DNA of the CDR3: TGCGCCAGCAGCCCCGGACAGGGTTGGGGAAGGAACACTGAAGCTTTCTTT.

J is TRBJ1-1 and V is TRBV5-4; D remains ambiguous. V was pared by 4 bases and J by 1 base, with 17 bases between. Germline V gene lookup returns CDR1 SGHNT and CDR2 YYREEE (reference sequence). The CDR3 runs 16 residues. Here the CDR3 DNA reads TGTGCCAGCAGCCCTGGGGTGGTGGTACCGAACACTGAAGCTTTCTTT. Its protein is CASSPGVVVPNTEAFF.

This clone was detected only once. The chain has TRBV28 and TRBJ1-5, with TRBD1 as a possible D gene (5 bases). V was cut by 4 bases and J by 6 bases, with 16 bases left in between. This CDR3 contains 15 residues. Germline CDR1 reads MDHEN; CDR2 reads SYDVKM. In DNA, the CDR3 is TGTGCCAGCAGTTCTAGGGGAACGCGGGGTCAGCCCCAGCATTTT. It translates to CASSSRGTRGQPQHF. The whole variable domain, filled in from reference TRBV28 and TRBJ1-5, reads DVKVTQSSRYLVKRTGEKVFLECVQDMDHENMFWYRQDPGLGLRLIYFSYDVKMKEKGDIPEGYSVSREKKERFSLILESASTNQTSMYLCASSSRGTRGQPQHFGDGTRLSIL.

This clone was seen a single time. The J gene is TRBJ1-4, the V gene TRBV7-4; no definite D call. In germline, CDR1 is SGHVT, CDR2 SQSDAQ. Trimming removed 0 bases from V and 0 bases from J, with 8 bases in between. This CDR3 comprises 16 residues. The CDR3 sequence: CASSLARAATNEKLFF. CDR3 DNA sequence: TGTGCCAGCAGCTTAGCACGGGCTGCAACTAATGAAAAACTGTTTTTT.

V and J are TRBV15 and TRBJ1-2; D not resolved. There are 15 residues in the CDR3. The V and J ends lost 0 bases and 2 bases respectively, with 10 bases between them. Germline-derived CDR1 and CDR2 are LNHNV and YYDKDF (reference sequence). CDR3 amino acids: CATSRETGFNYGYTF. The CDR3 nucleotides read TGTGCCACCAGCAGAGAAACTGGTTTCAACTATGGCTACACCTTC.

The chain has TRBV15 and TRBJ2-1; 9 bases agree with TRBD2. With V trimmed by 2 bases and J by 3 bases, 5 bases remained unmatched. Germline V CDR1 and CDR2: LNHNV, YYDKDF (reference sequence). This CDR3 contains 16 residues. CDR3 coding DNA: TGTGCCACCAGCAGACTGACTAGCGGATACTACAATGAGCAGTTCTTC. Translating gives CATSRLTSGYYNEQFF. Using reference TRBV15 and TRBJ2-1 for the parts outside the CDR3, the full variable domain is DAMVIQNPRYQVTQFGKPVTLSCSQTLNHNVMYWYQQKSSQAPKLLFHYYDKDFNNEADTPDNFQSRRPNTSFCFLDIRSPGLGDTAMYLCATSRLTSGYYNEQFFGPGTRLTVL.

The table lists this clone with a few counts. V is TRBV2 and J is TRBJ1-2; no clear D. CDR1 is SNHLY, CDR2 FYNNEI, per germline. The CDR3 contains 12 residues. V was trimmed by 4 bases and J by 2 bases, leaving 5 bases between them. CDR3 sequence: CASSADNYGYTF. The CDR3 DNA follows: TGTGCCAGCAGTGCGGACAACTATGGCTACACCTTC.

This chain links TRBV11-2 with TRBJ1-5, with D uncertain. Germline assignment: CDR1 SGHAT and CDR2 FQNNGV. The CDR3 extends over 15 amino acids. V lost 1 base, J lost 0 bases, and 7 bases lay in between. The CDR3 here is CASSLGPVSNQPQHF. Written as DNA, the CDR3 is TGTGCCAGCAGCTTAGGTCCAGTTAGCAATCAGCCCCAGCATTTT.

This sequence joins TRBV24-1 and TRBJ1-5; TRBD1 aligns across 7 bases. The CDR3 is 14 amino acids. V was pared by 7 bases and J by 5 bases, with 7 bases of the junction left unmatched. Germline V CDR1 and CDR2: KGHDR, SFDVKD. The CDR3: CATRSGQPDQPQHF. DNA for the CDR3: TGTGCCACCAGGTCGGGACAGCCTGATCAGCCCCAGCATTTT.

This chain links TRBV28 with TRBJ2-5, with 8 bases matching TRBD2. V gave up 1 base and J gave up 5 bases; unmatched junction bases: 9. This CDR3 has 16 residues. The germline V gene has CDR1 MDHEN and CDR2 SYDVKM. The CDR3 bases are TGTGCCAGCAGTTTATATACTAGCGGTATGGCGGAGACCCAGTACTTC. It yields the protein CASSLYTSGMAETQYF.

The chain joins TRBV27 to TRBJ2-7, with D possibly being TRBD2 (5 bases). Germline V gene sequence: CDR1 MNHEY, CDR2 SMNVEV (reference sequence). This CDR3 region has 11 residues. Trimming shortened V by 10 bases and J by 2 bases, and 9 bases separated the two germline ends. CDR3: CATTGAYEQYF. The CDR3 region has the DNA TGTGCCACCACCGGGGCCTACGAGCAGTACTTC.

CDR3 protein: CASSSLMRKLFF. For the CDR3, the DNA is TGTGCCAGCAGTTCCCTAATGAGAAAACTGTTTTTT. The chain employs TRBV25-1 and TRBJ1-4; no reliable D call. Germline V gene sequence: CDR1 MGHDK, CDR2 SYGVNS. Trimming shortened V by 5 bases and J by 10 bases, and 11 bases separated the two germline ends. This CDR3 region has 12 residues.

The V call is TRBV27, the J call TRBJ1-5; TRBD1 is a possible D gene (5 bases). The V end was cut by 5 bases, the J end by 6 bases, with 11 bases between. In germline, CDR1 is MNHEY, CDR2 SMNVEV (reference sequence). The CDR3 loop spans 13 amino acids. CDR3 coding DNA: TGTGCCAGCAGTGCCCGGGGACCTCAGCCCCAGCATTTT. Encoded protein: CASSARGPQPQHF.

CDR3 region: CTSSPGTGQGPPEAFF. CDR3 bases: TGCACCAGCAGCCCGGGCACGGGACAGGGACCCCCTGAAGCTTTCTTT. The V gene is TRBV1, the J gene TRBJ1-1; the table's D call TRBD1 went unverified against the DNA. TRBV1 is described as a pseudogene. This CDR3 region has 16 residues.

This clone was detected once. The chain uses TRBV19 and TRBJ2-3; TRBD2 matches 8 bases. CDR1 is LNHDA and CDR2 is SQIVND in the germline V gene (reference sequence). V dropped 1 base and J dropped 0; count of bases not matched to a gene: 18. This CDR3 spans 21 amino acids. The CDR3 region is CASSIAPRGVAGRSSTDTQYF. The CDR3 DNA sequence: TGTGCCAGTAGTATAGCCCCCCGGGGAGTAGCGGGGAGATCTAGCACAGATACGCAGTATTTT.

The V and J genes are TRBV18 and TRBJ1-1, with 11 positions matching TRBD1. Trimming removed 3 bases from V and 6 bases from J; junction bases left unmatched: 6. The CDR3 totals 15 residues. Germline V lookup: CDR1 KGHSH, CDR2 LQKENI. This chain's CDR3 is CASSPSDRGLSEAFF. The CDR3 bases are TGTGCCAGCTCACCGTCGGACAGGGGGCTCTCTGAAGCTTTCTTT.

The chain joins TRBV10-1 to TRBJ1-6; the match to TRBD1 covers 9 bases. The CDR3 consists of 13 residues. Germline CDR1 reads WNHNN; CDR2 reads SYGVQD (reference sequence). V shed 9 bases, J shed 7 bases, and the junction held 4 bases outside the gene matches. The CDR3 DNA follows: TGCGCCAGTACCGGGACAGGGAATTCACCCCTCCACTTT. Residues: CASTGTGNSPLHF.

The chain is built from TRBV5-4 and TRBJ2-7; TRBD1 aligns across 8 bases. CDR1 is SGHNT, CDR2 YYREEE, per germline (reference sequence). The CDR3 runs to 16 residues. Germline trimming cut 4 bases from V and 0 bases from J; bases unmatched to any gene: 9. CDR3 sequence: CASSREVGTGSYEQYF. DNA of the CDR3: TGTGCCAGCAGCAGAGAGGTTGGGACAGGCTCCTACGAGCAGTACTTC.

This sequence joins TRBV4-1 and TRBJ1-3; D call uncertain. The V end was cut by 0 bases, the J end by 0 bases, with 9 bases between. This CDR3 contains 16 residues. The germline V gene has CDR1 MGHRA and CDR2 YSYEKL. CDR3 residues: CASSQDPVGSGNTIYF. CDR3 nucleotide sequence: TGCGCCAGCAGCCAAGATCCCGTAGGCTCTGGAAACACCATATATTTT.

The J gene is TRBJ2-5, the V gene TRBV19; D is perhaps TRBD2 (6 bases). Germline V CDR1 and CDR2: LNHDA, SQIVND (reference sequence). The CDR3 length is 14 residues. Trimming removed 5 bases at V and 4 bases at J, with 14 bases between. CDR3 in DNA: TGTGCCAGTAGTTTGCGTGGGGGGATAGAGACCCAGTACTTC. Residues: CASSLRGGIETQYF.

This rearrangement joins TRBV4-1 to TRBJ2-7; weak D call: TRBD2 (5 bases). The CDR3 spans 15 residues. CDR1 is MGHRA and CDR2 is YSYEKL in the germline V gene. The ends were cut back, 0 bases at V and 1 base at J, with 10 bases in the middle. The CDR3: CASSQDPGLSYEQYF. The CDR3 DNA sequence: TGCGCCAGCAGCCAAGATCCCGGACTGTCCTACGAGCAGTACTTC.